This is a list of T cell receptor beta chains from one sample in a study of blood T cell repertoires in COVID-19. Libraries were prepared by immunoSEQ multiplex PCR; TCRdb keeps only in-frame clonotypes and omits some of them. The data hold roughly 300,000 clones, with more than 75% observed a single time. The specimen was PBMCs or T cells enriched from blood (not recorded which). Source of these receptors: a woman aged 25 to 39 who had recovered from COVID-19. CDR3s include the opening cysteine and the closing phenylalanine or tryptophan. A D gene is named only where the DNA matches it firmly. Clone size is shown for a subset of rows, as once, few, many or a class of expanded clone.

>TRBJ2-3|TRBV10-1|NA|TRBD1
CASSESTGVTDTQYF
TGCGCCAGCAGTGAGTCGACAGGGGTGACAGATACGCAGTATTTT
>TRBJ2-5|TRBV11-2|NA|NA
CASSYRGTQETQYF
TGTGCCAGCAGCTACCGGGGTACCCAAGAGACCCAGTACTTC
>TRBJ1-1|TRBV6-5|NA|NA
CASSYGADTEAFF
TGTGCCAGCAGTTATGGGGCTGACACTGAAGCTTTCTTT
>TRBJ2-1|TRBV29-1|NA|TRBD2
CSVDGVAGGSSYNEQFF
TGCAGCGTTGATGGGGTTGCGGGGGGGAGCTCCTACAATGAGCAGTTCTTC
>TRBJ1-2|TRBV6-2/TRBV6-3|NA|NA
CASSFGTLYGYTF
TGTGCCAGCAGCTTTGGGACACTTTATGGCTACACCTTC
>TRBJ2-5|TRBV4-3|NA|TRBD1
CASSQDPGGWETQYF
TGCGCCAGCAGCCAAGATCCAGGGGGTTGGGAGACCCAGTACTTC
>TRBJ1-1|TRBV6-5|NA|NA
CASSYYPGDAYTEAFF
TGTGCCAGCAGTTACTATCCAGGGGACGCGTACACTGAAGCTTTCTTT
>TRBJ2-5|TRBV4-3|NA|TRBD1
CASSQVHRGETQYF
TGCGCCAGCAGCCAAGTCCACAGGGGAGAGACCCAGTACTTC
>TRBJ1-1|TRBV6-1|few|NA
CASSEGQVNTEAFF
TGTGCCAGCAGTGAAGGCCAGGTGAACACTGAAGCTTTCTTT
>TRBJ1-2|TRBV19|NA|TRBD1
CASSPQGNGYTF
TGTGCCAGTAGTCCACAGGGGAATGGCTACACCTTC